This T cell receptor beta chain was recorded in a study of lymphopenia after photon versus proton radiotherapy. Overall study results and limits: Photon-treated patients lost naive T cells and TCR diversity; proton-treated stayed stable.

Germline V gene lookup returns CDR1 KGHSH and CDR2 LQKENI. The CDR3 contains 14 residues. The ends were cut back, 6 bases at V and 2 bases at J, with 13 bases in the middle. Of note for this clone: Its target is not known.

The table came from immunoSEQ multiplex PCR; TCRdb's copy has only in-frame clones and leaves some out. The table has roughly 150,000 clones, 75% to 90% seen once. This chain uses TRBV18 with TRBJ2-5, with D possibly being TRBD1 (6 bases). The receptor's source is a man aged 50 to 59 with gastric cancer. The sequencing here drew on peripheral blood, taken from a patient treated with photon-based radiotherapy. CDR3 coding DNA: TGTGCCAGCTCGCAGGGGAGAGGACAAGAGACCCAGTACTTC. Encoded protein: CASSQGRGQETQYF.